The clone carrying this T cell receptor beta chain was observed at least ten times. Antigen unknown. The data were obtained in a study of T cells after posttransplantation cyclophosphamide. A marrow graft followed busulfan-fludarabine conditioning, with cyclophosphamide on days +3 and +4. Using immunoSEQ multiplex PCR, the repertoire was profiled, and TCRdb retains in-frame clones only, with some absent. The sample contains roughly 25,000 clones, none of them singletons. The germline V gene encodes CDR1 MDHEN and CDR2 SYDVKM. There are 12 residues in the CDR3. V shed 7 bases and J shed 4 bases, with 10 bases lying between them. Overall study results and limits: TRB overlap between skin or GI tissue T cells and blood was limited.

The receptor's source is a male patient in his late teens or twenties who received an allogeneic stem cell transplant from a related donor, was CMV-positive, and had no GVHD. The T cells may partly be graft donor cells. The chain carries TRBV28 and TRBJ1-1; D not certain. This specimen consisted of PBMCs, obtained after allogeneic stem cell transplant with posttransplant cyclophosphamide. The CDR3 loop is CASMRRSTEAFF. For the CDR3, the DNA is TGTGCCAGCATGCGGAGGAGCACTGAAGCTTTCTTT.